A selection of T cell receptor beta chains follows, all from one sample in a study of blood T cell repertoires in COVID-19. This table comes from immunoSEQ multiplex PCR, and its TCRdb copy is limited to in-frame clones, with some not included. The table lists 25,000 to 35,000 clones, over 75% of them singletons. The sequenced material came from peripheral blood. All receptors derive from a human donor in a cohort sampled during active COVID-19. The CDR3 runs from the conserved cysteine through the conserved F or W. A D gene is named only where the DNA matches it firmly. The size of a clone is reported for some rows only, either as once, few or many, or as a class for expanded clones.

cdr3_aa: CASRGRSGASEAFF
v_call: TRBV19
cdr3_length: 14
clone_size: NA
d_call: NA

cdr3_aa: CASSTGLAGRTGELFF
v_call: TRBV11-2
cdr3_length: 16
clone_size: NA
d_call: TRBD2

cdr3_aa: CASSLGAGTENKETQYF
v_call: TRBV5-6
cdr3_length: 17
clone_size: once
d_call: TRBD1

cdr3_aa: CATSPSGGLPEQYF
v_call: TRBV24-1
cdr3_length: 14
clone_size: NA
d_call: TRBD2

cdr3_aa: CASSLEGGGGYTF
v_call: TRBV19
cdr3_length: 13
clone_size: NA
d_call: TRBD1

cdr3_aa: CASSHTPPRGGDTGELFF
v_call: TRBV6-2/TRBV6-3
cdr3_length: 18
clone_size: NA
d_call: TRBD2

cdr3_aa: CASSYLGQATDTQYF
v_call: TRBV6-2/TRBV6-3
cdr3_length: 15
clone_size: NA
d_call: TRBD1

cdr3_aa: CASSPGDILVSGNTIYF
v_call: TRBV3-1/TRBV3-2
cdr3_length: 17
clone_size: NA
d_call: NA

cdr3_aa: CASSQDGSVVYSPLHF
v_call: TRBV4-2
cdr3_length: 16
clone_size: NA
d_call: NA

cdr3_aa: CASSPQGSGNTIYF
v_call: TRBV18
cdr3_length: 14
clone_size: NA
d_call: NA

cdr3_aa: CASSQYRGQSSGNTIYF
v_call: TRBV7-9
cdr3_length: 17
clone_size: NA
d_call: TRBD1

cdr3_aa: CASRRGLETQYF
v_call: TRBV12-3/TRBV12-4
cdr3_length: 12
clone_size: NA
d_call: TRBD1

cdr3_aa: CASSTRTGKAYGYTF
v_call: TRBV6-5
cdr3_length: 15
clone_size: medium-sized
d_call: TRBD1

cdr3_aa: CAISESLGAINTGELFF
v_call: TRBV10-3
cdr3_length: 17
clone_size: NA
d_call: NA

cdr3_aa: CATSDSTQVSYEQYF
v_call: TRBV24-1
cdr3_length: 15
clone_size: NA
d_call: NA

cdr3_aa: CATSRGGTSWGNEQFF
v_call: TRBV15
cdr3_length: 16
clone_size: NA
d_call: TRBD2

cdr3_aa: CSAIDRVLNTEAFF
v_call: TRBV20-1
cdr3_length: 14
clone_size: once
d_call: TRBD1

cdr3_aa: CASLGGTKVDEQFF
v_call: TRBV2
cdr3_length: 14
clone_size: NA
d_call: TRBD2

cdr3_aa: CASRLDRGNSPLHF
v_call: TRBV28
cdr3_length: 14
clone_size: once
d_call: TRBD1

cdr3_aa: CAWVLAGGPSEQYF
v_call: TRBV30
cdr3_length: 14
clone_size: once
d_call: TRBD2

cdr3_aa: CASSLGQKNTEAFF
v_call: TRBV18
cdr3_length: 14
clone_size: once
d_call: NA

cdr3_aa: CASRPGPPLAGYQETQYF
v_call: TRBV5-1
cdr3_length: 18
clone_size: NA
d_call: TRBD2

cdr3_aa: CASSRDRGETQYF
v_call: TRBV19
cdr3_length: 13
clone_size: NA
d_call: TRBD1

cdr3_aa: CASRPPRVETQYF
v_call: TRBV7-2
cdr3_length: 13
clone_size: NA
d_call: NA

cdr3_aa: CASSLAGEFRNNEQFF
v_call: TRBV5-1
cdr3_length: 16
clone_size: NA
d_call: NA

cdr3_aa: CASGLAGGVDTQYF
v_call: TRBV19
cdr3_length: 14
clone_size: NA
d_call: TRBD2

cdr3_aa: CASRGATATNEKLFF
v_call: TRBV19
cdr3_length: 15
clone_size: NA
d_call: NA

cdr3_aa: CASSPPAVNEQFF
v_call: TRBV7-8
cdr3_length: 13
clone_size: NA
d_call: NA

cdr3_aa: CASSFGQGAEKLFF
v_call: TRBV19
cdr3_length: 14
clone_size: NA
d_call: TRBD1

cdr3_aa: CASSQARGNEQFF
v_call: TRBV4-2
cdr3_length: 13
clone_size: once
d_call: NA

cdr3_aa: CASSFGYNEQFF
v_call: TRBV25-1
cdr3_length: 12
clone_size: NA
d_call: NA

cdr3_aa: CASSGGQTRQPQHF
v_call: TRBV9
cdr3_length: 14
clone_size: NA
d_call: NA

cdr3_aa: CASSWGSGQGVNYGYTF
v_call: TRBV28
cdr3_length: 17
clone_size: once
d_call: TRBD1

cdr3_aa: CASILGSSGVETQYF
v_call: TRBV2
cdr3_length: 15
clone_size: NA
d_call: TRBD2

cdr3_aa: CASPPGLAFDTQYF
v_call: TRBV6-5
cdr3_length: 14
clone_size: NA
d_call: TRBD2

cdr3_aa: CATSRRGTGGDTQYF
v_call: TRBV24-1
cdr3_length: 15
clone_size: NA
d_call: TRBD2

cdr3_aa: CASSLIAGGLDTQYF
v_call: TRBV7-3
cdr3_length: 15
clone_size: NA
d_call: TRBD2

cdr3_aa: CASSLGAGVSYNSPLHF
v_call: TRBV5-6
cdr3_length: 17
clone_size: few
d_call: NA

cdr3_aa: CASSPGVGTGSYGYTF
v_call: TRBV9
cdr3_length: 16
clone_size: NA
d_call: TRBD1

cdr3_aa: CASSKIPGQGMYEQYF
v_call: TRBV21-1
cdr3_length: 16
clone_size: NA
d_call: NA

cdr3_aa: CASSEARGTGSAVRGYTF
v_call: TRBV6-1
cdr3_length: 18
clone_size: once
d_call: TRBD1

cdr3_aa: CASSAAGTVTEAFF
v_call: TRBV6-4
cdr3_length: 14
clone_size: NA
d_call: TRBD1

cdr3_aa: CASSDSPGQGRETQYF
v_call: TRBV6-4
cdr3_length: 16
clone_size: NA
d_call: TRBD1

cdr3_aa: CASSLAGGRETQYF
v_call: TRBV5-6
cdr3_length: 14
clone_size: once
d_call: NA

cdr3_aa: CASSPLDTQYF
v_call: TRBV12-3/TRBV12-4
cdr3_length: 11
clone_size: NA
d_call: NA